This entry concerns a single T cell receptor (beta chain). The data were obtained in a study of cytomegalovirus exposure and HLA in healthy donors. Primers for the PCR totalled 60 Vbeta and 13 Jbeta. TCRdb keeps only in-frame clones here, not all; method: immunoSEQ multiplex PCR. The table lists 20,000 to 30,000 clones, 79% of them singletons. Healthy bone marrow donors made up the donor group. The germline V gene has CDR1 MRHNA and CDR2 SNTAGT. This CDR3 is 15 amino acids long. Trimming removed 2 bases from V and 4 bases from J, with 14 bases in between. The receptor was derived from a male donor in good health and CMV-seronegative. Specimen: PBMCs. This chain joins TRBV6-4 and TRBJ1-2; D is possibly TRBD1 (6 bases). The CDR3 reads CASSDGQGIPYGYTF. The CDR3 DNA is TGTGCCAGCAGTGACGGCCAGGGGATACCCTATGGCTACACCTTC.